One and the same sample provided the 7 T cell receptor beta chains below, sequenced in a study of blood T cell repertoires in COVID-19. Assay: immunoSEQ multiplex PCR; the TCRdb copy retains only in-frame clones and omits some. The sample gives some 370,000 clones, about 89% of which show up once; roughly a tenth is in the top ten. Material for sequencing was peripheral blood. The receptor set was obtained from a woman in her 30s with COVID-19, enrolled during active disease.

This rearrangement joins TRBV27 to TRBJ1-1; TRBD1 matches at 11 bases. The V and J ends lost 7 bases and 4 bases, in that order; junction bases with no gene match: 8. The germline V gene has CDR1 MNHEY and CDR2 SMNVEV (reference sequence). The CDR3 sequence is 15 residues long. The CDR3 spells CASIRTGGAGTEAFF. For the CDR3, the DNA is TGTGCCAGCATTAGGACAGGGGGCGCCGGCACTGAAGCTTTCTTT.

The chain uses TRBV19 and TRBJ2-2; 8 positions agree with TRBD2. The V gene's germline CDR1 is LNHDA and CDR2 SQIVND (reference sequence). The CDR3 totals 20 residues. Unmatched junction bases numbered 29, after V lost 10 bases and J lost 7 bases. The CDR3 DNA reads TGTGCCACCATCCTTGACACGGCACAGAGAGGACTAGCTACGGGCGGGGAGCTGTTTTTT. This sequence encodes CATILDTAQRGLATGGELFF.

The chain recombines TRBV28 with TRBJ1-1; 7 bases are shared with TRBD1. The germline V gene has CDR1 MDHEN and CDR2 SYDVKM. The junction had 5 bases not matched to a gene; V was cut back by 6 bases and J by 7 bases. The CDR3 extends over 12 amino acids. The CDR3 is CASRRGQVEAFF. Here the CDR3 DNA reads TGTGCCAGCAGGAGGGGGCAGGTTGAAGCTTTCTTT.

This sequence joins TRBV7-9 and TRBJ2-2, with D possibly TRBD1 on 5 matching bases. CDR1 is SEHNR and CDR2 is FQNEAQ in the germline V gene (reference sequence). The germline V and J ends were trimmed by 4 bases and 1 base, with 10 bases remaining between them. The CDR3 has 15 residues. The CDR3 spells CASSSTDGNTGELFF. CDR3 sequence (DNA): TGTGCCAGCAGCTCGACAGACGGGAACACCGGGGAGCTGTTTTTT.

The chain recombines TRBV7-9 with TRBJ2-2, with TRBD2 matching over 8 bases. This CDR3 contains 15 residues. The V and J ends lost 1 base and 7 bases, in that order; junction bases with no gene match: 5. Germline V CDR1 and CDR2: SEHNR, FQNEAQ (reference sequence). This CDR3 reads CASSLGSGSGGELFF. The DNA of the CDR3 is TGTGCCAGCAGCTTAGGAAGCGGGAGTGGCGGGGAGCTGTTTTTT.

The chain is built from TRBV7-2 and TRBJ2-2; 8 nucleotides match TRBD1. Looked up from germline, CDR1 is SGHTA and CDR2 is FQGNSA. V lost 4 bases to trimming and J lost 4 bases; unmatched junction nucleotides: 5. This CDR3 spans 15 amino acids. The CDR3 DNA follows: TGTGCCAGCAGCTCCGGACAGGGAGCCACCGGGGAGCTGTTTTTT. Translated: CASSSGQGATGELFF.

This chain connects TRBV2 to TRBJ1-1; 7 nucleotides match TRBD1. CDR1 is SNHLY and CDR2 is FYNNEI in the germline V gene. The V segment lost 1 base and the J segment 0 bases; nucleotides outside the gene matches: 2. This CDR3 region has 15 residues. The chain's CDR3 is CASSEEDRMNTEAFF. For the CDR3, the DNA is TGTGCCAGCAGTGAAGAGGACAGGATGAACACTGAAGCTTTCTTT. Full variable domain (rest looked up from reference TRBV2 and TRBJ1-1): EPEVTQTPSHQVTQMGQEVILRCVPISNHLYFYWYRQILGQKVEFLVSFYNNEISEKSEIFDDQFSVERPDGSNFTLKIRSTKLEDSAMYFCASSEEDRMNTEAFFGQGTRLTVV.